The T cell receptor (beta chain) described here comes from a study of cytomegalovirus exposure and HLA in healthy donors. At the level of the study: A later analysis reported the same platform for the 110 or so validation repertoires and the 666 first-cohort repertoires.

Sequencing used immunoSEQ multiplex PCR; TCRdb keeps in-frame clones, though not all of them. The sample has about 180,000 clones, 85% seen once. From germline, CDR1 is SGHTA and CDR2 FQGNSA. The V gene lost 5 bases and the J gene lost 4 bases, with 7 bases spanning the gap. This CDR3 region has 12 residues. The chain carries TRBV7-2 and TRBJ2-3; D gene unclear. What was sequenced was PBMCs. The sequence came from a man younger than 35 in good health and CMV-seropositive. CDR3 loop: CASSPYADTQYF. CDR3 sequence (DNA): TGTGCCAGCAGCCCCTACGCAGATACGCAGTATTTT.